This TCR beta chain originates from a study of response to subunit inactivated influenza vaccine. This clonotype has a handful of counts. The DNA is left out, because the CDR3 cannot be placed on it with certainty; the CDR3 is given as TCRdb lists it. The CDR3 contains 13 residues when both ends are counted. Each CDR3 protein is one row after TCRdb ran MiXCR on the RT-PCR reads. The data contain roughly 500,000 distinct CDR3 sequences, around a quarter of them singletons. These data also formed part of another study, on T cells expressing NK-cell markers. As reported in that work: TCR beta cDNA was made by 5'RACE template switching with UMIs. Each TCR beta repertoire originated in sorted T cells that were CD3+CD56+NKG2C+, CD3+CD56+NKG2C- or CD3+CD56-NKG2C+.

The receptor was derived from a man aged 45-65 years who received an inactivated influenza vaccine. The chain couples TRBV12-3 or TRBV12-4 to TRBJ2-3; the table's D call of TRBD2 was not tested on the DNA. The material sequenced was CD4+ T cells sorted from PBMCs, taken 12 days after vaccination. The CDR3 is CASSFGTGTSDYF.